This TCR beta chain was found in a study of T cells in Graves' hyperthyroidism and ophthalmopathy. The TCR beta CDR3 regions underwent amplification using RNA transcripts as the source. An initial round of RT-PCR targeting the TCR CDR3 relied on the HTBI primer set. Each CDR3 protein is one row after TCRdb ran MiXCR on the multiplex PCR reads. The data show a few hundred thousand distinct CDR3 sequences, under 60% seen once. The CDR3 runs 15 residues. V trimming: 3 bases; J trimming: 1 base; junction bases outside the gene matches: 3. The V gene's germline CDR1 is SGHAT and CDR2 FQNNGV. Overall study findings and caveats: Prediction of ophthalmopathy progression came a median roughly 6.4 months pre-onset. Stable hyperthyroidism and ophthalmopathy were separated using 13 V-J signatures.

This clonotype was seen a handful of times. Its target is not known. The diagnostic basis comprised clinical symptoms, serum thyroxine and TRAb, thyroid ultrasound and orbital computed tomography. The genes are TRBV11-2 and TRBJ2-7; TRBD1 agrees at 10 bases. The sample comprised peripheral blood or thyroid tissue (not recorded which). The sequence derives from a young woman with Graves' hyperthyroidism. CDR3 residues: CASSLWTGGSYEQYF. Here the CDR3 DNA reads TGTGCCAGCAGCTTGTGGACAGGGGGGTCCTACGAGCAGTACTTC.